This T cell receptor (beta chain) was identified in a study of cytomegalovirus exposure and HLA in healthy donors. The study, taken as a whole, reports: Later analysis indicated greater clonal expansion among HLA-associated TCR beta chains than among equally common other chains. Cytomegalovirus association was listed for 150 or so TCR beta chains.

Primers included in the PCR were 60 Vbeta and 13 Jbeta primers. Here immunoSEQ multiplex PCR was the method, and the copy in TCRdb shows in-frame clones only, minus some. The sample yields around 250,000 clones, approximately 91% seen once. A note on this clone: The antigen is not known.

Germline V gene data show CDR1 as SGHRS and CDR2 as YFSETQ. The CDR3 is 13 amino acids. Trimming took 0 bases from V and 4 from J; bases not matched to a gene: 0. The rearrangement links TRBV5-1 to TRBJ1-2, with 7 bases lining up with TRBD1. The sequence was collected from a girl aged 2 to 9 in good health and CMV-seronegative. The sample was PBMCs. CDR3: CASSLDRGYGYTF. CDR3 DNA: TGCGCCAGCAGCTTGGACAGGGGCTATGGCTACACCTTC.